Each of the 18 T cell receptor beta chains below was sequenced from the same sample in a study of blood T cell repertoires in COVID-19. The table came from immunoSEQ multiplex PCR; TCRdb's copy has only in-frame clones and leaves some out. Among roughly 150,000 clones, approximately 84% were seen once, and the ten largest hold around 8%. The material sequenced was peripheral blood. Every receptor here comes from a woman aged 60 to 75 with COVID-19, enrolled during active disease.

V is TRBV4-2 and J is TRBJ1-6; D is uncertain. Trimming shortened V by 8 bases and J by 6 bases, and 14 bases separated the two germline ends. The germline V gene encodes CDR1 LGHNA and CDR2 YNFKEQ. This CDR3 region has 14 residues. CDR3 loop: CASRREDSNSPLHF. CDR3 nucleotides: TGTGCCAGCCGGCGGGAGGACTCTAATTCACCCCTCCACTTT.

The chain couples TRBV6-6 to TRBJ1-4; a weak D match, TRBD1 (5 bases). Looked up from germline, CDR1 is MNHNY and CDR2 is SVGAGI (reference sequence). This CDR3 is built from 15 residues. V was cut by 6 bases and J by 3 bases, with 14 bases left in between. The CDR3 sequence: CASSLDRWANEKLFF. The CDR3, as DNA: TGTGCCAGCAGCCTTGACAGATGGGCTAATGAAAAACTGTTTTTT.

The V gene is TRBV6-1, the J gene TRBJ1-3; D remains ambiguous. The V and J ends lost 3 bases and 0 bases respectively, with 6 bases between them. Germline CDR1 reads MNHNS; CDR2 reads SASEGT. The CDR3 is 14 residues long. CDR3 nucleotides: TGTGCCAGCAGTGACGGGATCTCTGGAAACACCATATATTTT. Protein sequence: CASSDGISGNTIYF.

The chain carries TRBV10-3 and TRBJ2-2; TRBD1 aligns across 7 bases. There are 13 residues in the CDR3. V was clipped by 10 bases and J by 4 bases; unmatched bases: 6. Germline CDR1 and CDR2: ENHRY and SYGVKD. The CDR3 protein is CATTGSGTGELFF. CDR3 nucleotides: TGTGCCACGACAGGGTCGGGCACCGGGGAGCTGTTTTTT.

Here the CDR3 DNA reads TGTGCCAGCTCACCATCATCCTCTGGAAACACCATATATTTT. Protein: CASSPSSSGNTIYF. The V and J genes are TRBV18 and TRBJ1-3, with D unresolved. This CDR3 has 14 amino acids. V lost 2 bases, J lost 0 bases, and 5 bases lay in between. Germline loops: CDR1 KGHSH, CDR2 LQKENI.

V and J are TRBV6-1 and TRBJ1-3, with 7 bases identical to TRBD1. CDR1 is MNHNS, CDR2 SASEGT, per germline. This CDR3 is built from 15 residues. The J segment lost 3 bases and the V segment lost 2 bases, leaving 4 bases of the junction unmatched. The CDR3 is CASSEPDRIGNTIYF. The CDR3 DNA reads as TGTGCCAGCAGTGAACCGGACAGGATTGGAAACACCATATATTTT.

A few counts support this clone. The gene calls are TRBV5-1 and TRBJ1-3, with TRBD1 as a possible D gene (5 bases). The CDR3 is made up of 16 amino acids. Looked up from germline, CDR1 is SGHRS and CDR2 is YFSETQ. Trimming took off 1 base at V and 3 bases at J, with 14 bases between the two ends. The CDR3 DNA follows: TGCGCCAGCAGCTTGAGTCAGGGTTCATTTGGAAACACCATATATTTT. Protein: CASSLSQGSFGNTIYF. The full variable domain, rest sourced from reference TRBV5-1 and TRBJ1-3, is KAGVTQTPRYLIKTRGQQVTLSCSPISGHRSVSWYQQTPGQGLQFLFEYFSETQRNKGNFPGRFSGRQFSNSRSEMNVSTLELGDSALYLCASSLSQGSFGNTIYFGEGSWLTVV.

J is TRBJ2-7 and V is TRBV29-1, with a possible D match to TRBD1 (6 bases). The CDR3 runs to 13 residues. Germline CDR1 and CDR2: SQVTM and ANQGSEA. V was trimmed by 1 base and J by 3 bases, leaving 10 bases between them. The CDR3 nucleotides are TGCAGCGTTGAAGCCGGGACAAGCTACGAGCAGTACTTC. Protein product: CSVEAGTSYEQYF.

The V call is TRBV9, the J call TRBJ2-2; 8 bases align to TRBD2. Germline V gives CDR1 SGDLS, CDR2 YYNGEE. The CDR3 runs 15 residues. V gave up 0 bases and J gave up 6 bases; unmatched junction bases: 4. The CDR3 DNA reads TGTGCCAGCAGCGTAGAGGGGACTAGGGCCGGGGAGCTGTTTTTT. As protein: CASSVEGTRAGELFF.

V and J are TRBV7-9 and TRBJ1-5; no definite D call. This CDR3 is 17 amino acids long. Germline values: CDR1 SEHNR, CDR2 FQNEAQ (reference sequence). Trimming left V 5 bases short and J 10 bases short, with 27 bases between. CDR3 DNA: TGTGCCAGCAGCCGGGGTCTGACGGAACTCAATCGTGGACCCCAGCATTTT. It specifies CASSRGLTELNRGPQHF.

This chain uses TRBV5-1 with TRBJ2-6; D ambiguous. Germline-derived CDR1 and CDR2 are SGHRS and YFSETQ. The CDR3 covers 15 residues. V lost 2 bases, J lost 2 bases, and 8 bases lay in between. In DNA, the CDR3 is TGCGCCAGCAGCTTTGTCCAGGCTGGGGCCAACGTCCTGACTTTC. It yields the protein CASSFVQAGANVLTF.

This clone was recorded only once. V is TRBV5-4 and J is TRBJ2-1, with TRBD1 matching over 7 bases. The CDR3 has 18 residues. Per germline, CDR1 SGHNT and CDR2 YYREEE (reference sequence). The junction had 19 bases not matched to a gene; V was cut back by 4 bases and J by 6 bases. DNA of the CDR3: TGTGCCAGCAGCCATATAAAATTTTCCGGGACAGCTCCCAATGAGCAGTTCTTC. Its translation: CASSHIKFSGTAPNEQFF.

V usage is TRBV6-5 and J usage is TRBJ1-2; D is ambiguous. Trimming left V 2 bases short and J 4 bases short, with 8 bases between. This CDR3 region has 13 residues. Germline lookup yields CDR1 MNHEY and CDR2 SVGAGI. As DNA, the CDR3 is TGTGCCAGCAGTTACGGGAGTTTCTATGGCTACACCTTC. Its translation: CASSYGSFYGYTF.

To note about this clone: Other nucleotide sequences from this sample produce the same CDR3. This sequence joins TRBV5-1 and TRBJ2-1; tentatively, D is TRBD2 (5 bases). Germline-derived CDR1 and CDR2 are SGHRS and YFSETQ. Trimming cost V 4 bases and J 0 bases, with 11 bases left between them. The CDR3 runs 15 residues. CDR3 sequence: CASSLPGSSYNEQFF. CDR3 coding DNA: TGCGCCAGCAGCCTCCCGGGAAGCTCCTACAATGAGCAGTTCTTC.

The chain employs TRBV5-1 and TRBJ2-2, with TRBD1 matching over 9 bases. The germline CDR1 and CDR2 sequences are SGHRS and YFSETQ. The J segment lost 5 bases and the V segment lost 4 bases, leaving 6 bases of the junction unmatched. There are 15 residues in the CDR3. DNA for the CDR3: TGCGCCAGCAGCCTGCGGGACAGGGAAACCGGGGAGCTGTTTTTT. This encodes CASSLRDRETGELFF.

The chain carries TRBV5-5 and TRBJ1-5, with D possibly TRBD1 on 6 matching bases. Trimming took off 2 bases at V and 3 bases at J, with 15 bases between the two ends. Germline V gene sequence: CDR1 SGHKS, CDR2 YYEKEE (reference sequence). This CDR3 contains 16 residues. For the CDR3, the DNA is TGTGCCAGCAGCTTTGAAGTGTGGACAGACAATCAGCCCCAGCATTTT. It codes for CASSFEVWTDNQPQHF. The full variable domain, rest sourced from reference TRBV5-5 and TRBJ1-5, is DAGVTQSPTHLIKTRGQQVTLRCSPISGHKSVSWYQQVLGQGPQFIFQYYEKEERGRGNFPDRFSARQFPNYSSELNVNALLLGDSALYLCASSFEVWTDNQPQHFGDGTRLSIL.

This chain uses TRBV6-5 with TRBJ1-1, with TRBD1 as a possible D gene (6 bases). The germline gives CDR1 MNHEY, CDR2 SVGAGI. The length of the CDR3 is 15 residues. The V end was cut by 7 bases, the J end by 0 bases, with 15 bases between. The DNA for the CDR3 is TGTGCCAGCAAGTACACAGGGTTCATGAACACTGAAGCTTTCTTT. It is translated as CASKYTGFMNTEAFF.

The V and J genes are TRBV6-5 and TRBJ2-7, with no clear D. V was trimmed by 4 bases and J by 3 bases, leaving 10 bases between them. Per the germline V gene, CDR1 is MNHEY and CDR2 is SVGAGI. CDR3 length: 13 amino acids. This CDR3 is CASSSRPSYEQYF. The CDR3, as DNA: TGTGCCAGCAGTTCCCGTCCCAGCTACGAGCAGTACTTC.